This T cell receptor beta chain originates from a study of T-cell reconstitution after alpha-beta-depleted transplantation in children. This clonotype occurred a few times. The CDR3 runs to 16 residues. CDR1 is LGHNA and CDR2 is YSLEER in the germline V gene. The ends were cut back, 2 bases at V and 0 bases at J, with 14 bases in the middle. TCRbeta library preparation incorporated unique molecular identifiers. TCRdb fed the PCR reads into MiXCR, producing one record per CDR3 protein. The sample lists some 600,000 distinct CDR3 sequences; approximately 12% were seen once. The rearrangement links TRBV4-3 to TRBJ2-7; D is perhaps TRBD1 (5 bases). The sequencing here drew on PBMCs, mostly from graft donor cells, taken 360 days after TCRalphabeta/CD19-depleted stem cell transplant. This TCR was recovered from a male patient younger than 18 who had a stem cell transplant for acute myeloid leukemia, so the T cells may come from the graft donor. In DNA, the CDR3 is TGCGCCAGCAGCCAACCGCCGACAGAAATCTCCTACGAGCAGTACTTC. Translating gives CASSQPPTEISYEQYF.